The T cell receptor (beta chain) under discussion was sequenced for a study of blood T cells in healthy people across ages. Overall study results and limits: Fewer expanded clones and more diversity marked long-lived versus aged donors. It was held that the diversity estimates obtained from one million T cells were underestimates.

Germline CDR1 reads SGHDN; CDR2 reads FVKESK. The CDR3 covers 16 residues. Whenever a sample was processed, at least 7 million PBMCs were isolated. A second PCR, run for about 7 to 11 cycles, used a sample-barcoded 5' primer plus a J-beta primer mix. TCRdb reprocessed the 5' RACE reads with MiXCR, giving one entry per CDR3 protein. The table includes some 1,500,000 distinct CDR3 sequences, about 45% detected once. Worth noting for this clonotype: What it binds is unknown. One junction end disagrees with the germline gene, perhaps due to a read error.

Material for sequencing was blood. This receptor was obtained from a woman under 30 in good health. The genes are TRBV14 and TRBJ2-3; D ambiguous. The CDR3 here is CDSSQATSVFGDTQYF. CDR3 DNA: TGTGACAGCAGCCAGGCGACATCGGTTTTTGGAGATACGCAGTATTTT.